These T cell receptor beta chains were read from a single sample in a study of cytomegalovirus exposure and HLA in healthy donors. Clones were read by immunoSEQ multiplex PCR, and TCRdb kept only the in-frame ones, dropping some. This table holds 210,000 or so clones, less than 85% found once. What was sequenced was PBMCs. Every receptor here comes from a man aged 18 to 30 in good health and CMV-seronegative. The conserved cysteine and the conserved F or W are not part of the CDR3 here. The order of the fields is V gene, J gene, CDR3 protein.

v_call: TRBV6-1
j_call: TRBJ1-1
cdr3_aa: ASRGTAEAF

v_call: TRBV6-4
j_call: TRBJ2-2
cdr3_aa: ASSDMNTGELF

v_call: TRBV28
j_call: TRBJ2-5
cdr3_aa: ASSFGGQRD

v_call: TRBV28
j_call: TRBJ2-7
cdr3_aa: ASTESGRAPRDEQY

v_call: TRBV9
j_call: TRBJ1-2
cdr3_aa: ASSARQGRMRYYGYT

v_call: TRBV11-2
j_call: TRBJ2-2
cdr3_aa: ASSLGRDTGELF

v_call: TRBV19
j_call: TRBJ2-1
cdr3_aa: ASKGTGIYNEQF

v_call: TRBV25-1
j_call: TRBJ2-5
cdr3_aa: ASSLGTSQETQY

v_call: TRBV2
j_call: TRBJ1-3
cdr3_aa: ARRGGNTIY

v_call: TRBV6-1
j_call: TRBJ2-1
cdr3_aa: ASSERYFSSYNEQF

v_call: TRBV30
j_call: TRBJ1-5
cdr3_aa: AWREPRDRSYSNQPQH